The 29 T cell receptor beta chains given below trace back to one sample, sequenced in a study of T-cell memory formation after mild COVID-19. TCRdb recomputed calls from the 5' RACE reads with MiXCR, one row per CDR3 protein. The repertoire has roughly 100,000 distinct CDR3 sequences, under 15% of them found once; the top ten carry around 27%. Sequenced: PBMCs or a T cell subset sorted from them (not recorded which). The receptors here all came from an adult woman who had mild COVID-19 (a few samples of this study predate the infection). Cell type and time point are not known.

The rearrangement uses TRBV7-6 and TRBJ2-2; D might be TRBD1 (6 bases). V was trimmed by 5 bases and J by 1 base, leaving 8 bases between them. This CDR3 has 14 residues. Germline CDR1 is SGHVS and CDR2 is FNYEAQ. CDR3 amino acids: CASSPGQNTGELFF. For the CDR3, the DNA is TGTGCCAGCAGCCCGGGACAGAACACCGGGGAGCTGTTTTTT.

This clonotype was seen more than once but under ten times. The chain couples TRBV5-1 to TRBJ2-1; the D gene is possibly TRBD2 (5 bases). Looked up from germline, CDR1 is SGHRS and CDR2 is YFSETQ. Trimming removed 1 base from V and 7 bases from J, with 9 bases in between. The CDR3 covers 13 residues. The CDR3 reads CASSLPEANEQFF. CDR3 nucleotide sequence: TGCGCCAGCAGCTTGCCGGAGGCAAATGAGCAGTTCTTC. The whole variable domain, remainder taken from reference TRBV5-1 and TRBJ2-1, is KAGVTQTPRYLIKTRGQQVTLSCSPISGHRSVSWYQQTPGQGLQFLFEYFSETQRNKGNFPGRFSGRQFSNSRSEMNVSTLELGDSALYLCASSLPEANEQFFGPGTRLTVL.

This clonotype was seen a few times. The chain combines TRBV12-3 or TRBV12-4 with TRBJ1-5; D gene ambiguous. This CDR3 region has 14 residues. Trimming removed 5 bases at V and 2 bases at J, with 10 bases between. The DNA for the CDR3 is TGTGCCAGCAGTCCAATAGTCGGCAATCAGCCCCAGCATTTT. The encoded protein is CASSPIVGNQPQHF.

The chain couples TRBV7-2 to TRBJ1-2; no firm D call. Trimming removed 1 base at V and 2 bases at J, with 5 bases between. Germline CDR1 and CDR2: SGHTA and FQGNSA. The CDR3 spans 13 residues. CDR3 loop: CASSLDKNYGYTF. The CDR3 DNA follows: TGTGCCAGCAGCTTAGACAAGAACTATGGCTACACCTTC.

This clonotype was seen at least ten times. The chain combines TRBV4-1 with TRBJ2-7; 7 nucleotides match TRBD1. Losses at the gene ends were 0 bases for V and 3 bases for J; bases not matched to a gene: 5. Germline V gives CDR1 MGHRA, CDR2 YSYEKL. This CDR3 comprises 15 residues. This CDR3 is CASSQDDRDSYEQYF. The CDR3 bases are TGCGCCAGCAGCCAAGATGACCGGGACAGCTACGAGCAGTACTTC.

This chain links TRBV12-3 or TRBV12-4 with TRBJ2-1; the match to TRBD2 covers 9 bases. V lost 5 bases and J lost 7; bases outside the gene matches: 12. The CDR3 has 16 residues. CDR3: CASSQAGLAFNNEQFF. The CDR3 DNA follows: TGTGCCAGCAGTCAAGCGGGACTAGCCTTCAATAATGAGCAGTTCTTC.

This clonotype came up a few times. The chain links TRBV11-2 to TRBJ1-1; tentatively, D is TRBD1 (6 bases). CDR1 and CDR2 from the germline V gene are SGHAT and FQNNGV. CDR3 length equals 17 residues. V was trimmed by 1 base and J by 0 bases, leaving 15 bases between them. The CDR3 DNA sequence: TGTGCCAGCAGCTTAGGAGGTTGGGGGGCTATGAACACTGAAGCTTTCTTT. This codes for CASSLGGWGAMNTEAFF.

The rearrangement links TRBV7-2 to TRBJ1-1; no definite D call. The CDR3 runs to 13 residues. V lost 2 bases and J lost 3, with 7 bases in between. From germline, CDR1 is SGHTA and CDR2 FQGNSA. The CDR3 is CASSLKGHTEAFF. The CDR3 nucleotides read TGTGCCAGCAGCTTAAAAGGGCACACTGAAGCTTTCTTT.

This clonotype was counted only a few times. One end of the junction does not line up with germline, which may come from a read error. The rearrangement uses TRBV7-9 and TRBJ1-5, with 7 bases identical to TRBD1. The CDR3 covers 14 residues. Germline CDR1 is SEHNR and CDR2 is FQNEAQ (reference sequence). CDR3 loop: CAGSGGQANQPQHF. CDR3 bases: TGTGCCGGCAGCGGTGGACAGGCTAATCAGCCCCAGCATTTT.

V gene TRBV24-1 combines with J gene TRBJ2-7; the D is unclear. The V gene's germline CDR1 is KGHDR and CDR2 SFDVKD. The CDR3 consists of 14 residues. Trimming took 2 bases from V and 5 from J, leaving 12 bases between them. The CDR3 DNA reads TGTGCCACCAGTGATTCAACATCCACGCACGAGCAGTACTTC. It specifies CATSDSTSTHEQYF.

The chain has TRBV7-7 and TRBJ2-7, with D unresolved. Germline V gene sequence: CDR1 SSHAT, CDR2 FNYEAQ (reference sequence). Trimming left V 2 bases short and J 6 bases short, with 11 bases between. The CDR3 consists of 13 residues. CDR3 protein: CASSLSPASEQYF. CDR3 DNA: TGTGCCAGCAGCTTAAGTCCGGCGAGCGAGCAGTACTTC.

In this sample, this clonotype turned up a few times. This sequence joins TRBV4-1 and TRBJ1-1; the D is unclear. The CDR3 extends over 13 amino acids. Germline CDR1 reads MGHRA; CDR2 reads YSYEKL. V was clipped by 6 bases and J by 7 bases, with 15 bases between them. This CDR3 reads CASSGLEEVEAFF. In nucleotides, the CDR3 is TGCGCCAGCAGTGGTTTGGAGGAGGTTGAAGCTTTCTTT.

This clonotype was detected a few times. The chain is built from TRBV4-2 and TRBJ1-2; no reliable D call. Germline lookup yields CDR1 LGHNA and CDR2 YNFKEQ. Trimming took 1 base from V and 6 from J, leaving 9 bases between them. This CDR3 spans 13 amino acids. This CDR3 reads CASSQGYNDGYTF. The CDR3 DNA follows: TGTGCCAGCAGCCAAGGTTACAACGATGGCTACACCTTC.

The CDR3 nucleotides are TGTGCCAGCAGCTTTTCAGGGGTTTGGGAGACCCAGTACTTC. It yields the protein CASSFSGVWETQYF. The chain employs TRBV7-6 and TRBJ2-5; weak D call: TRBD1 (6 bases). Trimming took off 3 bases at V and 5 bases at J, with 13 bases between the two ends. The CDR3 runs 14 residues. In germline, CDR1 is SGHVS, CDR2 FNYEAQ.

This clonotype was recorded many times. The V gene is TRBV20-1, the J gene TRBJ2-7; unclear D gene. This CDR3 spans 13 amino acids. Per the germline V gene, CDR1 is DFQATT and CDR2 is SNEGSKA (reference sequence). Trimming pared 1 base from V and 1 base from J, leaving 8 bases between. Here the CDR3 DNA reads TGCAGTGCTAGAGGTACAGTTTCCTACGAGCAGTACTTC. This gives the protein CSARGTVSYEQYF.

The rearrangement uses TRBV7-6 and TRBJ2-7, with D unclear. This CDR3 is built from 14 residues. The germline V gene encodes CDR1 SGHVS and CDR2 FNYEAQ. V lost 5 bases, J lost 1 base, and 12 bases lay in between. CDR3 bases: TGTGCCAGCAGCAACCCTACGTTTTCCTACGAGCAGTACTTC. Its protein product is CASSNPTFSYEQYF.

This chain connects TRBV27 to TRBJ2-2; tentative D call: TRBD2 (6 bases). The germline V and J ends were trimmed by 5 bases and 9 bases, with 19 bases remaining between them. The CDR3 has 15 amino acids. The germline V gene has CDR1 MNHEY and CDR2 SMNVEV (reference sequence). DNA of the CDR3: TGTGCCAGCAGTCGAGAGCTGGGGACTGTTTGGGAGCTGTTTTTT. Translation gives CASSRELGTVWELFF.

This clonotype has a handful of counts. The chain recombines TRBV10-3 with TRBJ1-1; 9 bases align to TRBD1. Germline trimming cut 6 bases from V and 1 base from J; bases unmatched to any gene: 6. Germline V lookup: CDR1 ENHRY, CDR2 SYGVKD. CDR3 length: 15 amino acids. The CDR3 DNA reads TGTGCCATCAGGGACGGACAGGGGACGAACACTGAAGCTTTCTTT. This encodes CAIRDGQGTNTEAFF.

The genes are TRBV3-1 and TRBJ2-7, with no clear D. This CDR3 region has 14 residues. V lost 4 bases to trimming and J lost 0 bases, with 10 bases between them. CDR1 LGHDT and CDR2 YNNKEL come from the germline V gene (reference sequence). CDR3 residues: CASSRPQTSYEQYF. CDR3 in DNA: TGTGCCAGCAGCCGCCCGCAAACCTCCTACGAGCAGTACTTC.

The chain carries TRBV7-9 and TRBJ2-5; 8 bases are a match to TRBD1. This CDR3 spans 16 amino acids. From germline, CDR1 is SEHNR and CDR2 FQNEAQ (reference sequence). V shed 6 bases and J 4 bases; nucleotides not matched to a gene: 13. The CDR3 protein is CASSVGQVTLGETQYF. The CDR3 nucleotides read TGTGCCAGCAGTGTGGGACAGGTAACGCTGGGAGAGACCCAGTACTTC.

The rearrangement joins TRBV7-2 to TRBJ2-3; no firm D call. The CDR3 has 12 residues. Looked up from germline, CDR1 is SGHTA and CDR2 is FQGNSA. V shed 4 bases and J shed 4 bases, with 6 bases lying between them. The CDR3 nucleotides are TGTGCCAGCAGCTCCTTCGCAGATACGCAGTATTTT. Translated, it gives CASSSFADTQYF.

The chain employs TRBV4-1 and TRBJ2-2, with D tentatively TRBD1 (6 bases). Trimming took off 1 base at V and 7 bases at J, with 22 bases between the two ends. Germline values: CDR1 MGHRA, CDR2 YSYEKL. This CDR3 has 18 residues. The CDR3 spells CASSQVEASGTSHGELFF. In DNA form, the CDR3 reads TGCGCCAGCAGCCAAGTCGAAGCCTCCGGGACATCTCACGGGGAGCTGTTTTTT.

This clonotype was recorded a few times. CDR3 sequence: CSARDQGGLSYEQYF. The DNA for the CDR3 is TGCAGTGCTAGAGATCAGGGGGGCCTCTCCTACGAGCAGTACTTC. This sequence joins TRBV20-1 and TRBJ2-7, with a weak D call TRBD1 (7 bases). Trimming stripped 0 bases from V and 0 bases from J, with 12 bases between. The CDR3 length is 15 residues. Germline lookup yields CDR1 DFQATT and CDR2 SNEGSKA (reference sequence).

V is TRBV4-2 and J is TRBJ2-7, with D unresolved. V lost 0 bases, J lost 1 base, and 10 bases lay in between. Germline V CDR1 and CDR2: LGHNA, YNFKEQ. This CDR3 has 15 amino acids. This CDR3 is CASSQELQPSYEQYF. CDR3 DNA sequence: TGTGCCAGCAGCCAAGAATTACAGCCATCCTACGAGCAGTACTTC.

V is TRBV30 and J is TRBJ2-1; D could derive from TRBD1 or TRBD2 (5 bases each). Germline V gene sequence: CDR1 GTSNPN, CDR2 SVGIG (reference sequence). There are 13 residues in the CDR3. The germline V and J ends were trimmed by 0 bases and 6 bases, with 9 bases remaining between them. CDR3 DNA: TGTGCCTGGAGTGTACTGGGGGTCAATGAGCAGTTCTTC. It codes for CAWSVLGVNEQFF.

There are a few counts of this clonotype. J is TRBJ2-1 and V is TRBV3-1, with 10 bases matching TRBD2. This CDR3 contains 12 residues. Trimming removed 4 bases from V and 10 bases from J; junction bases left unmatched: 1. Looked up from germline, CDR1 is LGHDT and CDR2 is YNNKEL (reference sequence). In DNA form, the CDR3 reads TGTGCCAGCAGCCTGACTAGCGGGGAGCAGTTCTTC. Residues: CASSLTSGEQFF.

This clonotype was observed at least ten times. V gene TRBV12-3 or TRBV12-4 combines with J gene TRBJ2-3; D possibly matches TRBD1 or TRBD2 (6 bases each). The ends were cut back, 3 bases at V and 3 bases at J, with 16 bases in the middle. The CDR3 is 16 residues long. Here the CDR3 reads CASSLGKGGRTDTQYF. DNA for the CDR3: TGTGCCAGCAGTTTGGGCAAGGGGGGCCGGACAGATACGCAGTATTTT.

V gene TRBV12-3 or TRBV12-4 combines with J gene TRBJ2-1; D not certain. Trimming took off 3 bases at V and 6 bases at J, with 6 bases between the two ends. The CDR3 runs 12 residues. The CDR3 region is CASSFIINEQFF. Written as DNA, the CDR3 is TGTGCCAGCAGTTTCATCATCAATGAGCAGTTCTTC.

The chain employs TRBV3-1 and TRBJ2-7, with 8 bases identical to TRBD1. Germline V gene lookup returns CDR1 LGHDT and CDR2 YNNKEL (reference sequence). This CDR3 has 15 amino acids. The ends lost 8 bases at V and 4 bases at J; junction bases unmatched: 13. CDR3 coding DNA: TGTGCCAGCGCCCCAGGACAGGGAGGATTGTACGAGCAGTACTTC. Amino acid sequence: CASAPGQGGLYEQYF.